These 5 T cell receptor beta chains came from one sample sequenced in a study of CD8+ T cells in alopecia areata. Treatment indicated: oral pan-JAK inhibitor, 5-10 mg twice daily. cDNA reverse transcribed from extracted RNA served as the sequencing template. Produced via immunoSEQ multiplex PCR; TCRdb's table is partial and in-frame only. The repertoire consists of around 70,000 clones, with around 29% occurring once and the leading ten covering 14% to 15%. This specimen consisted of CD8+ T cells sorted from blood, obtained at week 4, from a patient treated with tofacitinib. All receptors come from a human donor with alopecia areata.

The chain combines TRBV30 with TRBJ1-2, with D uncertain. The V and J ends lost 2 bases and 5 bases respectively, with 12 bases between them. This CDR3 contains 13 residues. Germline V gene data show CDR1 as GTSNPN and CDR2 as SVGIG (reference sequence). CDR3: CAWSPLEGYGYTF. The CDR3, as DNA: TGTGCCTGGAGTCCCCTAGAAGGGTATGGCTACACCTTC.

CDR3 in DNA: TGCAGCGTTGAAGATGGGGGACAGCACGCAGATACGCAGTATTTT. Encoded protein: CSVEDGGQHADTQYF. V and J are TRBV29-1 and TRBJ2-3; 7 bases map to TRBD1. Germline V gene data show CDR1 as SQVTM and CDR2 as ANQGSEA. This CDR3 is 15 amino acids long. Trimming removed 0 bases from V and 4 bases from J; junction bases left unmatched: 7.

The V gene is TRBV29-1, the J gene TRBJ2-1; D might be TRBD2 (6 bases). The CDR3 covers 16 residues. Trimming took off 4 bases at V and 0 bases at J, with 16 bases between the two ends. Germline values: CDR1 SQVTM, CDR2 ANQGSEA. The CDR3 DNA is TGCAGCGTTGGGGGGGAACAGGAGAGCTCCTACAATGAGCAGTTCTTC. It yields the protein CSVGGEQESSYNEQFF.

The chain couples TRBV9 to TRBJ2-7, with D possibly called TRBD1 or TRBD2 (5 bases each). Trimming took off 0 bases at V and 3 bases at J, with 16 bases between the two ends. The CDR3 covers 16 residues. Per germline, CDR1 SGDLS and CDR2 YYNGEE. The CDR3 loop is CASSVDPSGASYEQYF. The CDR3, as DNA: TGTGCCAGCAGCGTAGACCCCTCCGGGGCGAGCTACGAGCAGTACTTC.

Written as DNA, the CDR3 is TGTGCCATAGGACAGGGGGTGGGGGAGCTGTTTTTT. It translates to CAIGQGVGELFF. The rearrangement uses TRBV27 and TRBJ2-2; the match to TRBD1 covers 10 bases. Germline V gene lookup returns CDR1 MNHEY and CDR2 SMNVEV (reference sequence). V trimming: 10 bases; J trimming: 8 bases; junction bases outside the gene matches: 4. This CDR3 is built from 12 residues.